A single sample is the source of the 4 T cell receptor beta chains below, sequenced in a study of T cells in Graves' hyperthyroidism and ophthalmopathy. The CDR3 regions of TCR beta were amplified from RNA transcripts. With the HTBI primer set, the TCR CDR3 went through a first round of RT-PCR. In TCRdb, the multiplex PCR reads were re-called with MiXCR into one record per CDR3 protein. Among about 640,000 distinct CDR3 sequences listed, 20% were seen once. Sequenced: blood. These receptors all come from a man younger than 40 with Graves' ophthalmopathy.

The V call is TRBV15, the J call TRBJ1-1, with no clear D. The CDR3 is made up of 12 amino acids. Trimming left V 1 base short and J 8 bases short, with 8 bases between. CDR1 and CDR2 (germline): LNHNV, YYDKDF (reference sequence). In nucleotides, the CDR3 is TGTGCCACCAGCAGAGTAAGGGAGGAAGCTTTCTTT. Translating gives CATSRVREEAFF. Complete variable domain (other parts from reference TRBV15 and TRBJ1-1): DAMVIQNPRYQVTQFGKPVTLSCSQTLNHNVMYWYQQKSSQAPKLLFHYYDKDFNNEADTPDNFQSRRPNTSFCFLDIRSPGLGDTAMYLCATSRVREEAFFGQGTRLTVV.

The CDR3 region has the DNA TGCGCCAGCAGCCAAGATGGGGGGCGCGGGAATGAGCAGTTCTTC. It specifies CASSQDGGRGNEQFF. The chain couples TRBV4-3 to TRBJ2-1; D may match TRBD1 or TRBD2 (6 bases each). The V end lost 0 bases, the J end lost 7 bases, and 13 bases lay between the germline ends. The CDR3 has 15 amino acids. The germline CDR1 and CDR2 sequences are LGHNA and YSLEER.

This rearrangement joins TRBV6-1 to TRBJ2-1; D remains unclear. Germline CDR1 and CDR2: MNHNS and SASEGT. CDR3 length: 12 amino acids. The V end lost 9 bases, the J end lost 3 bases, and 9 bases lay between the germline ends. Here the CDR3 reads CASCAYYNEQFF. For the CDR3, the DNA is TGTGCCAGTTGTGCATACTACAATGAGCAGTTCTTC.

The chain uses TRBV27 and TRBJ2-7; TRBD2 matches 12 bases. Looked up from germline, CDR1 is MNHEY and CDR2 is SMNVEV (reference sequence). This CDR3 region has 19 residues. V shed 3 bases, J shed 5 bases, and the junction held 17 bases outside the gene matches. For the CDR3, the DNA is TGTGCCAGCAGTTTGACGGGACAATTCCTAGCGGGAGGGCCCGACGAGCAGTACTTC. Its protein is CASSLTGQFLAGGPDEQYF.